This section outlines one T cell receptor beta chain sequence together with its context. The same CDR3 is also encoded by other DNA sequences in this sample. These data belong to a study of blood T cell repertoires in COVID-19. Study-wide context: Sites across the United States, Italy and Spain contributed samples from acute and convalescent COVID-19.

Seattle's enrolled individuals joined amid active infection and were then monitored longitudinally. Clones were sequenced by immunoSEQ multiplex PCR, and TCRdb holds only the in-frame ones, with some missing. The sample consists of roughly 350,000 clones, more than 75% of them appearing once. CDR3 length: 14 residues. Per the germline V gene, CDR1 is KGHSH and CDR2 is LQKENI. V shed 6 bases and J shed 4 bases, with 13 bases lying between them. This TCR was recovered from a woman aged 25 to 39 with COVID-19, enrolled during active disease. The sequenced sample consisted of peripheral blood. The chain has TRBV18 and TRBJ1-5, with D unclear. For the CDR3, the DNA is TGTGCCAGCTCGCCAGACTGGAGGAATCAGCCCCAGCATTTT. Its protein is CASSPDWRNQPQHF.